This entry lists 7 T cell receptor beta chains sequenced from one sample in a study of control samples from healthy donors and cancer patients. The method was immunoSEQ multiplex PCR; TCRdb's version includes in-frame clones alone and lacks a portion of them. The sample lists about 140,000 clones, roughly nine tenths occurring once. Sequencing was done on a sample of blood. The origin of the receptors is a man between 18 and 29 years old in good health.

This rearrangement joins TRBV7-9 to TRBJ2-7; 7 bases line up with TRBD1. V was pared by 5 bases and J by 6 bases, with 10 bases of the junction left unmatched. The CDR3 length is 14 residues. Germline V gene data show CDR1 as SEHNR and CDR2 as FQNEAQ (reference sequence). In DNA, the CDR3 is TGTGCCAGCAGCCGACAGGGTTCTTCAGCCGAGCAGTACTTC. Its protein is CASSRQGSSAEQYF. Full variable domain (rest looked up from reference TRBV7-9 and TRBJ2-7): DTGVSQNPRHKITKRGQNVTFRCDPISEHNRLYWYRQTLGQGPEFLTYFQNEAQLEKSRLLSDRFSAERPKGSFSTLEIQRTEQGDSAMYLCASSRQGSSAEQYFGPGTRLTVT.

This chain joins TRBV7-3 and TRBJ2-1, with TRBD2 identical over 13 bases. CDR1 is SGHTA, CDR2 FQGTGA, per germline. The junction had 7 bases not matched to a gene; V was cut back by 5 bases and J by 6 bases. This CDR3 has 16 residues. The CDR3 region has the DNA TGTGCCAGCAGCCCACCGACTAGCGGGGGGTCCAATGAGCAGTTCTTC. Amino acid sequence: CASSPPTSGGSNEQFF.

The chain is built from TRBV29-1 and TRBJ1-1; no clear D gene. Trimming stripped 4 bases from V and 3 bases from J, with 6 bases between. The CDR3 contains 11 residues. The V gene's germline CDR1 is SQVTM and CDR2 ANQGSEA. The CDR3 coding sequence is TGCAGCGTTGTGTCCTACACTGAAGCTTTCTTT. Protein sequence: CSVVSYTEAFF.

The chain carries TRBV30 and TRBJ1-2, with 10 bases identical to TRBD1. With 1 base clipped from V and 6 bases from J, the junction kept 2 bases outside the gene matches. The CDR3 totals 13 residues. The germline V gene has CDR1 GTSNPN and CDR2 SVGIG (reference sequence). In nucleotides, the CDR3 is TGTGCCTGGAGTGCCGGGACAGGGGATGGCTACACCTTC. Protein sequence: CAWSAGTGDGYTF.

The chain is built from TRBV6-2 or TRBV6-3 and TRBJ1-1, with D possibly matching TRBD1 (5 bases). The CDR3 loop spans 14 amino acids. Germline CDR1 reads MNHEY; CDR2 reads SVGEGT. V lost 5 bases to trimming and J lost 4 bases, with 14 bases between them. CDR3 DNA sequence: TGTGCCAGCAGTGCCAGGAGGGGTAGCACTGAAGCTTTCTTT. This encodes CASSARRGSTEAFF.

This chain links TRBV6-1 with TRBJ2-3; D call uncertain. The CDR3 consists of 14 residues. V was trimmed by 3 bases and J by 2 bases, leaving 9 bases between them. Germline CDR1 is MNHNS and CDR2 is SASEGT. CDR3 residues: CASSDRYFTDTQYF. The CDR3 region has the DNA TGTGCCAGCAGTGATAGGTATTTCACAGATACGCAGTATTTT.

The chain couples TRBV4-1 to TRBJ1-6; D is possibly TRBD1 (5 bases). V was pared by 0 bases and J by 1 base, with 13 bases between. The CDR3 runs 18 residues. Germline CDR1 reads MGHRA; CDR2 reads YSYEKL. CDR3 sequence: CASSQEDTAGSYNSPLHF. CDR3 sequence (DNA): TGCGCCAGCAGCCAAGAGGACACCGCCGGGTCCTATAATTCACCCCTCCACTTT.